The clone carrying this TCR beta chain was detected only once. Original processing methods: Estimation of nucleated cell counts was performed using reference gene primer amplification. Sequencing used immunoSEQ multiplex PCR; TCRdb keeps in-frame clones, though not all of them. That table gives V, J and clone size, and the DNA gave D and trimming. This table holds about 17,000 clones, 80% found once. The source of the sample is a study of blood T cell repertoires in COVID-19. The wider study: Acute and convalescent COVID-19 specimens originated in the United States, Italy and Spain. PBMCs, B-cell-depleted T cells, or T cells were the source of the cDNA or gDNA that made up the material.

Trimming pared 4 bases from V and 2 bases from J, leaving 12 bases between. This CDR3 comprises 14 residues. The V gene's germline CDR1 is MGHRA and CDR2 YSYEKL. The origin of this receptor is an elderly man with acute or convalescent COVID-19. The sample consisted of peripheral blood. The J gene is TRBJ2-7, the V gene TRBV4-1; TRBD1 might be the D (5 bases). The CDR3 sequence is CASSPTDRPYEQYF. The CDR3 bases are TGCGCCAGCAGCCCTACTGACAGACCCTACGAGCAGTACTTC.